The rows below give T cell receptor beta chains drawn from one sample of a study of blood T cell repertoires in COVID-19. The method was immunoSEQ multiplex PCR; TCRdb's version includes in-frame clones alone and lacks a portion of them. The table has 250,000 or so clones, around 87% seen once; the top ten hold about 1.4%. Sequencing was carried out using peripheral blood. These receptors all stem from a woman between 40 and 50 years old who had recovered from COVID-19. The CDR3 runs from the conserved cysteine through the conserved F or W. The D gene is left open where the match is weak. Not all rows give a size; the values are once, few, many and, for expanded clones, a class.

clone size	V gene	D gene	J gene	CDR3 protein	CDR3 DNA
-	TRBV30	-	TRBJ2-2	CAWSGGQYTGELFF	TGTGCCTGGAGCGGGGGACAGTACACCGGGGAGCTGTTTTTT
-	TRBV24-1	-	TRBJ2-2	CATSDRGDRGARTGELFF	TGTGCCACCAGTGACCGTGGTGATCGGGGGGCAAGGACCGGGGAGCTGTTTTTT
-	TRBV23-1	-	TRBJ1-1	CASSPPRRGGTEAFF	TGCGCCAGCAGTCCACCCAGGCGGGGGGGCACTGAAGCTTTCTTT
-	TRBV5-4	TRBD1	TRBJ2-3	CASSLEQGAGDTQYF	TGTGCCAGCAGCTTGGAACAGGGGGCGGGAGATACGCAGTATTTT
-	TRBV6-1	TRBD1	TRBJ1-1	CASSQIFRGRPFF	TGTGCCAGCAGTCAAATATTCAGGGGGCGACCTTTCTTT
-	TRBV25-1	-	TRBJ1-2	CASSESAEANYGYTF	TGTGCCAGCAGTGAATCCGCGGAGGCTAACTATGGCTACACCTTC
-	TRBV6-5	-	TRBJ1-4	CASSLQFSAVEKLFF	TGTGCCAGCAGTCTACAGTTCTCCGCTGTTGAAAAACTGTTTTTT
-	TRBV19	TRBD2	TRBJ2-2	CASSPRTSGGVGTGELFF	TGTGCCAGTAGTCCCCGGACTAGCGGGGGCGTGGGGACCGGGGAGCTGTTTTTT
-	TRBV5-1	TRBD1	TRBJ1-4	CASSPRTGMGTNEKLFF	TGCGCCAGCAGCCCCCGGACAGGGATGGGTACTAATGAAAAACTGTTTTTT
few	TRBV5-5	TRBD1	TRBJ1-5	CASSDRGGGQPQHF	TGTGCCAGCAGCGACAGGGGAGGGGGTCAGCCCCAGCATTTT
-	TRBV18	-	TRBJ1-2	CASSPAGLGYGYTF	TGTGCCAGCTCACCCGCGGGTCTAGGCTATGGCTACACCTTC
-	TRBV11-2	TRBD2	TRBJ2-3	CASSQLAGRTDTQYF	TGTGCCAGCAGCCAATTAGCGGGGCGCACAGATACGCAGTATTTT
-	TRBV30	-	TRBJ2-1	CAQVRGKHNEQFF	TGTGCCCAAGTCCGGGGAAAACACAATGAGCAGTTCTTC
-	TRBV6-2/TRBV6-3	-	TRBJ1-5	CASSRGTDMYSNQPQHF	TGTGCCAGCAGTCGCGGGACGGATATGTATAGCAATCAGCCCCAGCATTTT
-	TRBV19	-	TRBJ1-6	CASQQESSYNSPLHF	TGTGCCAGCCAACAGGAGAGCTCCTATAATTCACCCCTCCACTTT
-	TRBV19	-	TRBJ2-3	CASTATGSLGTDTQYF	TGTGCCAGTACCGCAACCGGGTCCCTGGGCACAGATACGCAGTATTTT
few	TRBV30	-	TRBJ1-6	CATDGGGSPLHF	TGTGCCACAGACGGGGGTGGCTCACCCCTCCACTTT
-	TRBV5-1	TRBD1	TRBJ2-7	CASSWGPGQRPGISPYEQYF	TGCGCCAGCAGCTGGGGACCGGGACAGCGACCCGGGATTTCACCTTACGAGCAGTACTTC
-	TRBV20-1	-	TRBJ2-5	CSARKEETQYF	TGCAGTGCCCGTAAAGAGGAGACCCAGTACTTC
once	TRBV3-1/TRBV3-2	-	TRBJ2-7	CASSQSIISYEQYF	TGTGCCAGCAGCCAGAGCATAATCTCCTACGAGCAGTACTTC
once	TRBV5-1	-	TRBJ1-2	CASSLAGGRDGYTF	TGCGCCAGCAGCTTGGCCGGGGGTAGGGATGGCTACACCTTC
-	TRBV4-2	-	TRBJ1-6	CASSQDRAGYWNSPLHF	TGTGCCAGCAGCCAAGATCGGGCAGGGTATTGGAATTCACCCCTCCACTTT
few	TRBV19	TRBD1	TRBJ1-1	CASNDRGPTEAFF	TGTGCCAGTAACGACAGGGGTCCCACTGAAGCTTTCTTT